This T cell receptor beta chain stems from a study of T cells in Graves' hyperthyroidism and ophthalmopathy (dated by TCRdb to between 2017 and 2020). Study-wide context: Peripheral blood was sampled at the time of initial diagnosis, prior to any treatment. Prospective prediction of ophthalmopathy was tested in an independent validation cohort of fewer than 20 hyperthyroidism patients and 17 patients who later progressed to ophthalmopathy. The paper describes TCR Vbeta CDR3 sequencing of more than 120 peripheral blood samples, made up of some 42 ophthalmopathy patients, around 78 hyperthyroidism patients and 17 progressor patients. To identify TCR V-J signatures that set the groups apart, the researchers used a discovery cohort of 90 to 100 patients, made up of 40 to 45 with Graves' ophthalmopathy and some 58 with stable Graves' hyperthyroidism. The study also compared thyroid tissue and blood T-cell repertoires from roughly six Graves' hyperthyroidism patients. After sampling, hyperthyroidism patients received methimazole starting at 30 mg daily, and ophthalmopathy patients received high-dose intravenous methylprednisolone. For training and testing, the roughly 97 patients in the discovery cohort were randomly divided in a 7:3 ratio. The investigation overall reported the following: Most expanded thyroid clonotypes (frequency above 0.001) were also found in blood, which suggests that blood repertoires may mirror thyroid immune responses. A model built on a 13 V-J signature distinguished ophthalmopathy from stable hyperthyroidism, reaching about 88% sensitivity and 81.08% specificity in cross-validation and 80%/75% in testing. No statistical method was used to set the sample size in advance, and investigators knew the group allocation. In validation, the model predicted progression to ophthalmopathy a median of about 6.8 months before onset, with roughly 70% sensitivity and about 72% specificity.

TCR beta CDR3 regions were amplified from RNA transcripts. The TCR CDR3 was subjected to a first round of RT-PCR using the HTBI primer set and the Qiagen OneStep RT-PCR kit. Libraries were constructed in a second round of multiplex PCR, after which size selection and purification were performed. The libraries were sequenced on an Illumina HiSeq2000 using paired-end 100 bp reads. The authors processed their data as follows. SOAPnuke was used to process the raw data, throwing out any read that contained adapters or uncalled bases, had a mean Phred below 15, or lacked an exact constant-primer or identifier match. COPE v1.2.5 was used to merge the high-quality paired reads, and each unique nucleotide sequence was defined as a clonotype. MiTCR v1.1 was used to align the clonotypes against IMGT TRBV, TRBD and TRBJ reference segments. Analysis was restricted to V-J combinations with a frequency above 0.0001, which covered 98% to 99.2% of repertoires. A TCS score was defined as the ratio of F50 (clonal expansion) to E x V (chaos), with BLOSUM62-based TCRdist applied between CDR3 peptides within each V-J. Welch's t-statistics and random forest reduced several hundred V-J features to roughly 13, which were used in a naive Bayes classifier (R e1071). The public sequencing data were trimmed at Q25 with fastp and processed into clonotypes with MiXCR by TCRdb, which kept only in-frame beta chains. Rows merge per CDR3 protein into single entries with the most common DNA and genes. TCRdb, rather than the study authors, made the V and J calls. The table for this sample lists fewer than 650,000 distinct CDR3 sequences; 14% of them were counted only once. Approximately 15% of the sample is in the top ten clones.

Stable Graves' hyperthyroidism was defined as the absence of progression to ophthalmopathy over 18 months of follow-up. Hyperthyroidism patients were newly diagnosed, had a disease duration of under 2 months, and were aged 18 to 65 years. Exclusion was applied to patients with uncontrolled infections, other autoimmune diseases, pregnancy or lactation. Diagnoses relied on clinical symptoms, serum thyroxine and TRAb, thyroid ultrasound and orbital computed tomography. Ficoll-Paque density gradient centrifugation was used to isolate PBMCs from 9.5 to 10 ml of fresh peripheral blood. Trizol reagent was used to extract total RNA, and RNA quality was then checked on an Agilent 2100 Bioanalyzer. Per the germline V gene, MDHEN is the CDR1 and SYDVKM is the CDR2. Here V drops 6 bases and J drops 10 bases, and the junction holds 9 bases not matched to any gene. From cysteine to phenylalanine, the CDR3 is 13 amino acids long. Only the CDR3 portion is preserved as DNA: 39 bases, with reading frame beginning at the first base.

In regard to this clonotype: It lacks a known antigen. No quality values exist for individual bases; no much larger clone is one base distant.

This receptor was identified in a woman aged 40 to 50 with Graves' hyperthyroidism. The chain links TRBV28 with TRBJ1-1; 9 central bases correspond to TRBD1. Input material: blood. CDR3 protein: CASRLQQGAGAFF. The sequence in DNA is TGTGCCAGCAGGTTACAACAGGGGGCAGGAGCTTTCTTT.